This TCR beta chain derives from a study of blood T cell repertoires in COVID-19. Assay used: immunoSEQ multiplex PCR; TCRdb lists only in-frame clones, some missing. The data show 250,000 or so clones, 91% seen once. CDR3 length: 16 amino acids. Germline assignment: CDR1 MDHEN and CDR2 SYDVKM. The ends were cut back, 8 bases at V and 1 base at J, with 20 bases in the middle. This chain joins TRBV28 and TRBJ1-1, with D maybe TRBD1 (5 bases). The receptor was derived from a man between 35 and 55 years old who had been exposed to COVID-19. The sample consisted of PBMCs or T cells enriched from blood (not recorded which). CDR3 sequence: CASQDLARVENTEAFF. As DNA, the CDR3 is TGTGCCAGCCAAGACCTGGCCAGGGTGGAGAACACTGAAGCTTTCTTT.